Following are 30 T cell receptor beta chains from one sample sequenced in a study of graft-versus-host responses after intestinal transplantation. These TCRs are of unknown antigen specificity. Assay used: immunoSEQ multiplex PCR; TCRdb lists only in-frame clones, some missing. The table shows tens of thousands of clones, with 85% to 90% occurring only once. This specimen consisted of unstimulated CD8+ T cells sorted from spleen or lymph node cells, obtained before transplant. The receptors stem from a human donor who was the organ donor for an intestinal transplant.

This chain uses TRBV5-6 with TRBJ1-1; tentatively, D is TRBD1 (6 bases). The CDR3 is 17 amino acids. Per the germline V gene, CDR1 is SGHDT and CDR2 is YYEEEE. The V end was cut by 4 bases, the J end by 0 bases, with 19 bases between. CDR3 nucleotides: TGTGCCAGCAGCGGTGGCGACAGGTTGTTCATGAACACTGAAGCTTTCTTT. This codes for CASSGGDRLFMNTEAFF.

The CDR3 DNA sequence: TGCGCCAGCAGCCAAGTCCGGGACAGATCTAACTATGGCTACACCTTC. It is translated as CASSQVRDRSNYGYTF. The chain has TRBV4-1 and TRBJ1-2, with 7 bases identical to TRBD1. J was trimmed by 0 bases and V by 1 base; bases with no gene match: 5. The CDR3 runs to 16 residues. CDR1 and CDR2 (germline): MGHRA, YSYEKL.

This clone was picked up one time. The J gene is TRBJ2-1, the V gene TRBV27; 8 bases fit TRBD1. CDR1 is MNHEY, CDR2 SMNVEV, per germline (reference sequence). The CDR3 has 15 residues. J was trimmed by 7 bases and V by 3 bases; bases with no gene match: 8. CDR3 region: CASSFSQGAFNEQFF. For the CDR3, the DNA is TGTGCCAGCAGTTTCAGCCAGGGGGCATTTAATGAGCAGTTCTTC.

This clone was seen just once. V is TRBV27 and J is TRBJ1-3, with D perhaps TRBD1 (6 bases). The CDR3 is made up of 14 amino acids. Germline CDR1 and CDR2: MNHEY and SMNVEV (reference sequence). V was clipped by 5 bases and J by 3 bases, with 11 bases between them. CDR3 sequence: CASSPTGFGNTIYF. The CDR3 bases are TGTGCCAGCAGTCCAACAGGGTTTGGAAACACCATATATTTT.

The CDR3 spells CASSLGVRGHQGYTF. The CDR3 nucleotides are TGTGCCAGCAGCCTCGGCGTCAGGGGGCATCAAGGCTACACCTTC. The rearrangement joins TRBV13 to TRBJ1-2, with 8 positions matching TRBD1. Losses at the gene ends were 5 bases for V and 8 bases for J; bases not matched to a gene: 13. CDR1 and CDR2 from the germline V gene are PRHDT and FYEKMQ (reference sequence). The CDR3 runs 15 residues.

The chain combines TRBV7-2 with TRBJ1-1; TRBD1 is a possible D gene (5 bases). Germline CDR1 and CDR2: SGHTA and FQGNSA. The CDR3 has 15 amino acids. V shed 1 base and J shed 4 bases, with 13 bases lying between them. The CDR3 sequence is CASSLVPGGGTEAFF. Written as DNA, the CDR3 is TGTGCCAGCAGCTTAGTTCCCGGGGGAGGCACTGAAGCTTTCTTT.

This sequence joins TRBV27 and TRBJ2-3; 9 nucleotides match TRBD2. Germline V gene lookup returns CDR1 MNHEY and CDR2 SMNVEV (reference sequence). V gave up 8 bases and J gave up 2 bases; unmatched junction bases: 20. This CDR3 spans 19 amino acids. The chain's CDR3 is CASRLTGTSYDPNTDTQYF. The CDR3 DNA sequence: TGTGCCAGCCGACTCACCGGGACTAGCTATGACCCTAACACAGATACGCAGTATTTT.

With regard to this clone: A junction end diverges from the germline sequence, so it may reflect a read error. The chain combines TRBV27 with TRBJ1-1; D uncertain. Germline V gene lookup returns CDR1 MNHEY and CDR2 SMNVEV (reference sequence). The CDR3 extends over 13 amino acids. CDR3 residues: CASGLSHITEAFF. CDR3 bases: TGTGCCAGCGGTTTATCCCACATTACTGAAGCTTTCTTT.

This chain connects TRBV2 to TRBJ2-7; weak D call: TRBD1 (6 bases). CDR3 length equals 12 residues. The V end lost 5 bases, the J end lost 4 bases, and 9 bases lay between the germline ends. Germline loops: CDR1 SNHLY, CDR2 FYNNEI. CDR3 protein: CASSTGRYEQYV. The DNA for the CDR3 is TGTGCCAGCAGTACAGGGAGATACGAGCAGTACGTC.

The J gene is TRBJ2-1, the V gene TRBV7-3; 8 bases are shared with TRBD2. The CDR3 is 16 residues long. Germline loops: CDR1 SGHTA, CDR2 FQGTGA. Losses at the gene ends were 5 bases for V and 7 bases for J; bases not matched to a gene: 13. CDR3 sequence reads: CASSPTAGVLVNEQFF. The CDR3 nucleotides are TGTGCCAGCAGCCCCACAGCGGGGGTACTTGTAAATGAGCAGTTCTTC. Full variable domain (rest looked up from reference TRBV7-3 and TRBJ2-1): GAGVSQTPSNKVTEKGKYVELRCDPISGHTALYWYRQSLGQGPEFLIYFQGTGAADDSGLPNDRFFAVRPEGSVSTLKIQRTERGDSAVYLCASSPTAGVLVNEQFFGPGTRLTVL.

The chain couples TRBV4-2 to TRBJ2-3; D is unresolved. The CDR3 contains 15 residues. V lost 3 bases and J lost 5, with 15 bases in between. Germline values: CDR1 LGHNA, CDR2 YNFKEQ. The CDR3, as DNA: TGTGCCAGCAGCCAGCGCAAACCGCCCGGAGATACGCAGTATTTT. The encoded protein is CASSQRKPPGDTQYF.

V usage is TRBV7-9 and J usage is TRBJ1-1, with D tentatively TRBD1 (5 bases). CDR1 is SEHNR, CDR2 FQNEAQ, per germline (reference sequence). The germline V and J ends were trimmed by 4 bases and 4 bases, with 16 bases remaining between them. CDR3 length: 15 amino acids. As DNA, the CDR3 is TGTGCCAGCAGCTCCTCCCAGGGAAAGAGCACTGAAGCTTTCTTT. Translating gives CASSSSQGKSTEAFF.

The rearrangement joins TRBV7-9 to TRBJ1-1; 7 nucleotides match TRBD1. The germline CDR1 and CDR2 sequences are SEHNR and FQNEAQ (reference sequence). The CDR3 has 14 amino acids. Unmatched junction bases numbered 5, after V lost 5 bases and J lost 2 bases. The CDR3 DNA is TGTGCCAGCAGCGCCCAGGGGGTAAACACTGAAGCTTTCTTT. Its protein is CASSAQGVNTEAFF.

The chain carries TRBV6-5 and TRBJ2-5; no definite D call. Per the germline V gene, CDR1 is MNHEY and CDR2 is SVGAGI. This CDR3 has 14 residues. Trimming cost V 0 bases and J 5 bases, with 10 bases left between them. The CDR3 sequence is CASSYSPTVETQYF. CDR3 bases: TGTGCCAGCAGTTACTCCCCCACGGTGGAGACCCAGTACTTC.

This chain links TRBV10-3 with TRBJ1-1; 9 nucleotides align to TRBD1. Trimming at V came to 6 bases and at J to 4 bases, leaving 6 bases not matched to a gene. CDR3 length: 14 residues. CDR1 is ENHRY and CDR2 is SYGVKD in the germline V gene. The CDR3 nucleotides read TGTGCCATCAGAGACCGGGACAGGGTCACTGAAGCTTTCTTT. Its protein product is CAIRDRDRVTEAFF.

This clone has only one observation. The V call is TRBV2, the J call TRBJ2-1, with D possibly matching TRBD1 (7 bases). Trimming left V 5 bases short and J 8 bases short, with 22 bases between. There are 16 residues in the CDR3. CDR1 SNHLY and CDR2 FYNNEI come from the germline V gene. CDR3 protein: CASSSPAFQGGHEQFF. CDR3 DNA: TGTGCCAGCAGTAGCCCCGCCTTCCAGGGGGGCCATGAGCAGTTCTTC.

V and J are TRBV7-8 and TRBJ2-5; 10 bases fit TRBD2. The CDR3 is made up of 17 amino acids. J lost 0 bases, V lost 2 bases, and 6 bases had no gene match. Germline values: CDR1 SGHVS, CDR2 FQNEAQ. CDR3 bases: TGTGCCAGCAGCTTACCCGTCCTAGCGGGGGACCAAGAGACCCAGTACTTC. Protein: CASSLPVLAGDQETQYF.

The chain employs TRBV25-1 and TRBJ1-3, with TRBD1 identical over 7 bases. Trimming cost V 3 bases and J 6 bases; bases outside gene matches: 8. The germline V gene encodes CDR1 MGHDK and CDR2 SYGVNS. This CDR3 has 15 residues. CDR3 region: CASSDSGTDINTIYF. CDR3 DNA: TGTGCCAGCAGTGATTCCGGGACAGATATAAACACCATATATTTT.

The V and J genes are TRBV6-5 and TRBJ1-2; maybe TRBD1 (5 bases). Trimming removed 6 bases from V and 8 bases from J, with 13 bases in between. CDR3 length: 12 residues. Germline V gene sequence: CDR1 MNHEY, CDR2 SVGAGI. CDR3 region: CASRTPGNGYTF. CDR3 bases: TGTGCCAGCAGGACACCAGGGAACGGCTACACCTTC.

The V call is TRBV6-5, the J call TRBJ1-1; maybe TRBD1 (5 bases). The V and J ends lost 6 bases and 0 bases respectively, with 11 bases between them. Per germline, CDR1 MNHEY and CDR2 SVGAGI. This CDR3 has 14 amino acids. CDR3 in DNA: TGTGCCAGCAGGACAACGGGGGTGAACACTGAAGCTTTCTTT. This sequence encodes CASRTTGVNTEAFF.

This chain joins TRBV27 and TRBJ2-7; 10 nucleotides align to TRBD1. CDR1 and CDR2 (germline): MNHEY, SMNVEV (reference sequence). The CDR3 runs to 15 residues. Trimming cost V 5 bases and J 3 bases; bases outside gene matches: 7. CDR3 nucleotides: TGTGCCAGCAGTCCCCGGGACAGGGGCAACTACGAGCAGTACGTC. Its translation is CASSPRDRGNYEQYV.

This clone occurred a few times. The chain employs TRBV27 and TRBJ2-5, with D maybe TRBD1 (5 bases). Germline assignment: CDR1 MNHEY and CDR2 SMNVEV (reference sequence). This CDR3 region has 13 residues. V was pared by 3 bases and J by 2 bases, with 7 bases between. In DNA, the CDR3 is TGTGCCAGCAGTTTGAACAGGCAAGAGACCCAGTACTTC. Its protein is CASSLNRQETQYF.

The gene calls are TRBV10-3 and TRBJ1-6; 7 bases are shared with TRBD1. Germline V gene data show CDR1 as ENHRY and CDR2 as SYGVKD. This CDR3 contains 12 residues. Losses at the gene ends were 9 bases for V and 13 bases for J; bases not matched to a gene: 9. The CDR3 spells CAIGTEEVPLHF. CDR3 sequence (DNA): TGTGCCATAGGGACAGAGGAGGTCCCCCTCCACTTT.

This chain uses TRBV4-3 with TRBJ1-5; weak D call: TRBD1 (5 bases). The CDR3 sequence is 15 residues long. The germline gives CDR1 LGHNA, CDR2 YSLEER. V was clipped by 0 bases and J by 2 bases, with 8 bases between them. The CDR3 loop reads CASSQDFRGNQPQHF. CDR3 in DNA: TGCGCCAGCAGCCAAGATTTCAGGGGCAATCAGCCCCAGCATTTT.

The chain recombines TRBV6-5 with TRBJ1-3; perhaps TRBD1 as D (5 bases). Looked up from germline, CDR1 is MNHEY and CDR2 is SVGAGI. The CDR3 is 15 residues long. Between the trimmed V and J ends, which lost 2 bases and 0 bases, there was a span of 8 bases. The CDR3 coding sequence is TGTGCCAGCAGTTACGGGGCAGCCTCTGGAAACACCATATATTTT. It codes for CASSYGAASGNTIYF.

V is TRBV5-6 and J is TRBJ1-1; D call uncertain. Trimming cost V 0 bases and J 2 bases, with 11 bases left between them. The germline CDR1 and CDR2 sequences are SGHDT and YYEEEE. The CDR3 consists of 15 residues. CDR3 sequence: CASSLDGELNTEAFF. Here the CDR3 DNA reads TGTGCCAGCAGCTTGGATGGAGAGCTTAACACTGAAGCTTTCTTT.

This chain joins TRBV19 and TRBJ1-3; D ambiguous. Trimming stripped 4 bases from V and 0 bases from J, with 10 bases between. The CDR3 length is 15 residues. Germline V CDR1 and CDR2: LNHDA, SQIVND (reference sequence). CDR3 DNA sequence: TGTGCCAGTAGTACCTACTTATTCTCTGGAAACACCATATATTTT. Amino acids: CASSTYLFSGNTIYF.

This clone has just one count. This chain connects TRBV4-1 to TRBJ2-2; a possible D gene is TRBD1 (5 bases). CDR3 length: 14 amino acids. V was shortened by 4 bases and J by 9 bases, with 15 bases between the two germline ends. Germline CDR1 and CDR2: MGHRA and YSYEKL. In DNA form, the CDR3 reads TGCGCCAGCAGCCCGCCTGGGGCGAGCCGGGAGCTGTTTTTT. It codes for CASSPPGASRELFF.

This clone is a singleton in its sample. The chain couples TRBV14 to TRBJ1-5; no definite D call. Germline values: CDR1 SGHDN, CDR2 FVKESK. Trimming took 1 base from V and 7 from J, leaving 5 bases between them. This CDR3 spans 12 amino acids. CDR3 DNA sequence: TGTGCCAGCAGCCAAGGCGGACAGCCCCAGCATTTT. It encodes CASSQGGQPQHF.

V and J are TRBV13 and TRBJ1-2; the match to TRBD1 covers 9 bases. Germline-derived CDR1 and CDR2 are PRHDT and FYEKMQ (reference sequence). CDR3 length equals 15 residues. V shed 3 bases, J shed 8 bases, and the junction held 10 bases outside the gene matches. The DNA for the CDR3 is TGTGCCAGCAGCTTCGGGGACCGGGACAGGGACGGCTACACCTTC. This encodes CASSFGDRDRDGYTF.